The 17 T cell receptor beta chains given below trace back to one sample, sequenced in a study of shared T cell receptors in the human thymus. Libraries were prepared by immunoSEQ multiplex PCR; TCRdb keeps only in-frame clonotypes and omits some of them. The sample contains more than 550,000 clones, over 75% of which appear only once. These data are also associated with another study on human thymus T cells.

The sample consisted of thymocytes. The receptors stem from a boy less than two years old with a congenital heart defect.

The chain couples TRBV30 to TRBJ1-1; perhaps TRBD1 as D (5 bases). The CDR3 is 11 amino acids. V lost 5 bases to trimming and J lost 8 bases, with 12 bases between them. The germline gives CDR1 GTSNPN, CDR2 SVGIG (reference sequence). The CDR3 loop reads CAWFGGLEAFF. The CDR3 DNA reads TGTGCCTGGTTCGGGGGACTAGAAGCTTTCTTT.

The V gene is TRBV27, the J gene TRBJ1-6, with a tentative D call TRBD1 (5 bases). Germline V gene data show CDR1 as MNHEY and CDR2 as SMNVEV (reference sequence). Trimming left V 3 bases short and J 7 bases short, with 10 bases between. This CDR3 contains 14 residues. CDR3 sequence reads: CASSLGGRNSPLHF. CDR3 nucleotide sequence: TGTGCCAGCAGTTTGGGGGGTCGCAATTCACCCCTCCACTTT.

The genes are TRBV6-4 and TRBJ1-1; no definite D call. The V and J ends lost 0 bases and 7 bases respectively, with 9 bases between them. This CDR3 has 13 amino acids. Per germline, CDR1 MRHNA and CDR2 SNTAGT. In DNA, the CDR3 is TGTGCCAGCAGTGACTCTTCTGCGGGTGAAGCTTTCTTT. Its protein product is CASSDSSAGEAFF.

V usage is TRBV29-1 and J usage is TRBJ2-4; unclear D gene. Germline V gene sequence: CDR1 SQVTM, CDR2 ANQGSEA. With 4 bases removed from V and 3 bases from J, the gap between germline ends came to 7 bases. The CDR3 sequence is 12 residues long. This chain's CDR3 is CSVVVLKNIQYF. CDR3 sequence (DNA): TGCAGCGTTGTCGTCCTCAAAAACATTCAGTACTTC.

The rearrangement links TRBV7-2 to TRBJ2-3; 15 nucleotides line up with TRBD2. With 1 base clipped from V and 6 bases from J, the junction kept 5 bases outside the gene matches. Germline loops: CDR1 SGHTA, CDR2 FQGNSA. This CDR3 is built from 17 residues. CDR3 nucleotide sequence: TGTGCCAGCAGCTTAGGGCCCGGGACTAGCGGGAGGGATACGCAGTATTTT. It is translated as CASSLGPGTSGRDTQYF.

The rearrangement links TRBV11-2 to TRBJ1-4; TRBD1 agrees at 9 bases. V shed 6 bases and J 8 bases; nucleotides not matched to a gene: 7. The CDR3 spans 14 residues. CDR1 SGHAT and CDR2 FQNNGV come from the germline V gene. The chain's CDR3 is CASRGTGRSEKLFF. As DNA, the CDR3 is TGTGCCAGCAGGGGGACAGGGCGCTCCGAAAAACTGTTTTTT.

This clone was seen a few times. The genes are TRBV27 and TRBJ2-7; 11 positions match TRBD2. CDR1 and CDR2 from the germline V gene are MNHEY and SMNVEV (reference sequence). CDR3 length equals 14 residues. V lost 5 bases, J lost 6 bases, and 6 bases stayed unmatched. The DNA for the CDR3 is TGTGCCAGCAGTCCCGGACTAGCGGGCCGCGAGCAGTACTTC. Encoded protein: CASSPGLAGREQYF.

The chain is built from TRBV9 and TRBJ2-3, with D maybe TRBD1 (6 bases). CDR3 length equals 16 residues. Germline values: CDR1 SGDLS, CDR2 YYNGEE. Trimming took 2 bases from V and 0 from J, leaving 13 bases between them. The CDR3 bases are TGTGCCAGCAGCGTCAGGGGCCCGGATAGCACAGATACGCAGTATTTT. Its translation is CASSVRGPDSTDTQYF.

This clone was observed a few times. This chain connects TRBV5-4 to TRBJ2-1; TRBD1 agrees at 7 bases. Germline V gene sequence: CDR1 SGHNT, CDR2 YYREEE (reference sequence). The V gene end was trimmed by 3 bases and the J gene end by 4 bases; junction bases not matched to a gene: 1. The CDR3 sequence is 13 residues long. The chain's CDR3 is CASSWTGYNEQFF. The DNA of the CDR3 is TGTGCCAGCAGCTGGACAGGTTACAATGAGCAGTTCTTC. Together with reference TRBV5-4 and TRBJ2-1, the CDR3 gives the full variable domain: ETGVTQSPTHLIKTRGQQVTLRCSSQSGHNTVSWYQQALGQGPQFIFQYYREEENGRGNFPPRFSGLQFPNYSSELNVNALELDDSALYLCASSWTGYNEQFFGPGTRLTVL.

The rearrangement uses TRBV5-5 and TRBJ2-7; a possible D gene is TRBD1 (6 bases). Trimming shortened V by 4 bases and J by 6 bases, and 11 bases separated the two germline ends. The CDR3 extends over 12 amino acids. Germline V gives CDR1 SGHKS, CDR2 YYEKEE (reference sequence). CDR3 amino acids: CASSLGQLEQYF. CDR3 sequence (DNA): TGTGCCAGCAGCCTAGGACAGCTCGAGCAGTACTTC.

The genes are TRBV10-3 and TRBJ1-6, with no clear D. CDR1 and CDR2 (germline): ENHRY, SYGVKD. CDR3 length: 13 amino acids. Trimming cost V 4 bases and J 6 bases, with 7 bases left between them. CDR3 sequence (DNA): TGTGCCATCAGTGGAACAGCTAATTCACCCCTCCACTTT. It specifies CAISGTANSPLHF.

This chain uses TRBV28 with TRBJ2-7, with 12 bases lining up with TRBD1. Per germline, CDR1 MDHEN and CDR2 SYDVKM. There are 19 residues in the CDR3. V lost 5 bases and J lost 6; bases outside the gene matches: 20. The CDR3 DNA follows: TGTGCCAGCAGTAAAGCCGCCGGGACAGGGGGCGATCGAGACCGCGAGCAGTACTTC. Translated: CASSKAAGTGGDRDREQYF.

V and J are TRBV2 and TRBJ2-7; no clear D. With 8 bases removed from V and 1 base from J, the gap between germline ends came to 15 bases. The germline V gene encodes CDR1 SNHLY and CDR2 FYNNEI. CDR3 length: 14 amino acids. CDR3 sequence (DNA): TGTGCCAGCGAACCCACCGCAGGATCCTACGAGCAGTACTTC. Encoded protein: CASEPTAGSYEQYF.

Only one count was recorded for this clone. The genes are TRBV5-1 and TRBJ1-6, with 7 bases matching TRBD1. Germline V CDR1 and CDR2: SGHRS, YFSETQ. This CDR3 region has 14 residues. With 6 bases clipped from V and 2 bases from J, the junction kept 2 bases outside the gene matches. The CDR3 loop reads CASKGAPYNSPLHF. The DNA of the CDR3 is TGCGCCAGCAAGGGGGCTCCCTATAATTCACCCCTCCACTTT.

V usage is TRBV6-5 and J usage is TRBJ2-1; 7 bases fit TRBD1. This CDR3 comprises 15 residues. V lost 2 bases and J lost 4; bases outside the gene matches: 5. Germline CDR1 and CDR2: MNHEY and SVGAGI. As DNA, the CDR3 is TGTGCCAGCAGTTACGGGGACAGCCTATACAATGAGCAGTTCTTC. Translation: CASSYGDSLYNEQFF.

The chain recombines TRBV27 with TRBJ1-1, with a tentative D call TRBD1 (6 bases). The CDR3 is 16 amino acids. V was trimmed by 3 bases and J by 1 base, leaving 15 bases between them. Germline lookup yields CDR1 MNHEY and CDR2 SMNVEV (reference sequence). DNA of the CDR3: TGTGCCAGCAGTTTTTCGAACCGAGGGGGGAACACTGAAGCTTTCTTT. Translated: CASSFSNRGGNTEAFF.

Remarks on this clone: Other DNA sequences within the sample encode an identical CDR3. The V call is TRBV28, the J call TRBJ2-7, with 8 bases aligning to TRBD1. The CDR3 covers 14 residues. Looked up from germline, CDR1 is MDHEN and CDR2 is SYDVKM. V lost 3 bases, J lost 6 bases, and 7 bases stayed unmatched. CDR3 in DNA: TGTGCCAGCAGTTTTTGGACAGGGATCTCCGAGCAGTACTTC. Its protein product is CASSFWTGISEQYF.